This T cell receptor (beta chain) was obtained from a study of PD-1 blockade in classical Hodgkin lymphoma. Turning to the study itself: Patients were treated with nivolumab at 3 mg/kg, and this was given intravenously every 2 weeks.

TCRdb's copy holds only in-frame clones and misses some; the assay was immunoSEQ multiplex PCR. The sample has around 92,000 clones, approximately 86% seen once; the top ten hold approximately 17%. General study points: Exclusion was the outcome for patients who began nivolumab under 1 year after ASCT. Partial responders and progressors had significantly lower baseline TCR diversity. As was reported, newly diagnosed patients showed lower baseline TCR diversity than healthy donors did.

The length of the CDR3 is 14 residues. Germline CDR1 reads MDHEN; CDR2 reads SYDVKM. Trimming removed 6 bases at V and 2 bases at J, with 14 bases between. Points on this clone: As yet, its antigen is unknown.

Time point defined: cycle 4 day 1 (C4D1), after about 6 weeks of nivolumab. Every patient had relapsed following autologous stem cell transplantation, and cohorts differed in brentuximab vedotin exposure. The starting material was peripheral blood mononuclear cells (PBMCs), obtained before the fourth cycle of nivolumab. The chain couples TRBV28 to TRBJ2-7, with TRBD1 as a possible D gene (6 bases). The TCR was taken from a human donor with classical Hodgkin lymphoma. This CDR3 reads CASSQATGAYEQYF. In DNA, the CDR3 is TGTGCCAGCAGCCAAGCGACAGGCGCCTACGAGCAGTACTTC.